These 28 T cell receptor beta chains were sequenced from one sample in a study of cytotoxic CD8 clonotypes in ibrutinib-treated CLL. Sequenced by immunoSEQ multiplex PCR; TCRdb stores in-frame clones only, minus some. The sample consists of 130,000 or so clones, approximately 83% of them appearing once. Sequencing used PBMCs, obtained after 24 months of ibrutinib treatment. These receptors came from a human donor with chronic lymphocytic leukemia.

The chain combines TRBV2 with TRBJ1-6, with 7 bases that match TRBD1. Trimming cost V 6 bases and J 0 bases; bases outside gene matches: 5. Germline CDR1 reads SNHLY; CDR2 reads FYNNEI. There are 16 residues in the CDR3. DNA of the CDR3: TGTGCCAGCAGGCCGGACAGGAGCTCCTATAATTCACCCCTCCACTTT. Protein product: CASRPDRSSYNSPLHF.

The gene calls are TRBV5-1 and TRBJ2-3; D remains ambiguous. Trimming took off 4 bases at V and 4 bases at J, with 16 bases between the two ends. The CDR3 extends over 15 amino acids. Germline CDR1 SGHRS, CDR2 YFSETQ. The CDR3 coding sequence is TGCGCCAGCAGCCCCGGGCCAAATCTAGCAGATACGCAGTATTTT. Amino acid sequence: CASSPGPNLADTQYF.

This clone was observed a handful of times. CDR3 protein: CASSLSINQPQHF. CDR3 bases: TGTGCCAGCAGCTTATCGATTAATCAGCCCCAGCATTTT. This chain uses TRBV7-9 with TRBJ1-5; D uncertain. Trimming took off 2 bases at V and 4 bases at J, with 6 bases between the two ends. From germline, CDR1 is SEHNR and CDR2 FQNEAQ (reference sequence). CDR3 length: 13 amino acids.

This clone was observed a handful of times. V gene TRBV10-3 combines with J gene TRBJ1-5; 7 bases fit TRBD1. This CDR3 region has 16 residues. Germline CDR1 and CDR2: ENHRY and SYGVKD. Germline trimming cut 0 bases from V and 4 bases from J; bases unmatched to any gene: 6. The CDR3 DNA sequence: TGTGCCATCAGTGAGTCTGGCAGGGGGTCGAATCAGCCCCAGCATTTT. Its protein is CAISESGRGSNQPQHF.

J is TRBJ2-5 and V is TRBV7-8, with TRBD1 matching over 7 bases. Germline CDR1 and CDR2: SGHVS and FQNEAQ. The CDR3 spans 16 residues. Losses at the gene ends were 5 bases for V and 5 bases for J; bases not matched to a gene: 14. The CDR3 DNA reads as TGTGCCAGCAGCCCCCGGACAGGTGCTCCTGGGGAGACCCAGTACTTC. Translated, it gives CASSPRTGAPGETQYF.

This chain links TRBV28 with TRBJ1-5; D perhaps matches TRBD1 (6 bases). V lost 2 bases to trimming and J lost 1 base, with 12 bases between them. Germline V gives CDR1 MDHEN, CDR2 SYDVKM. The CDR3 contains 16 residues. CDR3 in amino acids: CASSLRGFSSNQPQHF. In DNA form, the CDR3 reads TGTGCCAGCAGTTTAAGGGGGTTTTCAAGCAATCAGCCCCAGCATTTT.

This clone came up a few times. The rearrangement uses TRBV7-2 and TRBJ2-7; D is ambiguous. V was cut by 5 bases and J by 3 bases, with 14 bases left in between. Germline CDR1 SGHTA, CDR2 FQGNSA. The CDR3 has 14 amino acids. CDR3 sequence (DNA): TGTGCCAGCAGCGCCAGATCCGGCAGCTACGAGCAGTACTTC. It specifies CASSARSGSYEQYF.

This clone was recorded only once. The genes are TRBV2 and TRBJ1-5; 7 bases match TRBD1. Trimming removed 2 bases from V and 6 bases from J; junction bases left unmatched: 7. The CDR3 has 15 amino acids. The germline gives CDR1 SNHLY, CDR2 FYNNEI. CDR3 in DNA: TGTGCCAGCAGTGAATTAGACAGGGACAGTCAGCCCCAGCATTTT. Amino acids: CASSELDRDSQPQHF.

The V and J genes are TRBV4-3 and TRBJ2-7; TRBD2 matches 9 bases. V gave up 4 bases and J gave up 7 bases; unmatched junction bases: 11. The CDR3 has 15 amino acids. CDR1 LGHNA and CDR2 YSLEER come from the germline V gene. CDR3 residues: CASSPTSGRGSEQYF. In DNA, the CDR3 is TGCGCCAGCAGCCCCACTAGCGGGCGGGGGAGTGAGCAGTACTTC.

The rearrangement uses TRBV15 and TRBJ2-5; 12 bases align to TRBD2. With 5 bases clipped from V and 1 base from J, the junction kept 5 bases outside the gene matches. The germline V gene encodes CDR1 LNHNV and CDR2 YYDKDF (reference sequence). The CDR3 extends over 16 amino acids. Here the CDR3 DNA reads TGTGCCACCAGCGGGGGACTAGCGGGCTTCCAAGAGACCCAGTACTTC. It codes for CATSGGLAGFQETQYF.

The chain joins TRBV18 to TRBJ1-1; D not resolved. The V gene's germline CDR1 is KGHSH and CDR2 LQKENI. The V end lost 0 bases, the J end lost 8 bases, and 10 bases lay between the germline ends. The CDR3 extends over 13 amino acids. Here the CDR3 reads CASSPPVQREAFF. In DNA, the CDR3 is TGTGCCAGCTCACCACCGGTCCAGAGGGAAGCTTTCTTT. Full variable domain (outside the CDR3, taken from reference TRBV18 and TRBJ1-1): NAGVMQNPRHLVRRRGQEARLRCSPMKGHSHVYWYRQLPEEGLKFMVYLQKENIIDESGMPKERFSAEFPKEGPSILRIQQVVRGDSAAYFCASSPPVQREAFFGQGTRLTVV.

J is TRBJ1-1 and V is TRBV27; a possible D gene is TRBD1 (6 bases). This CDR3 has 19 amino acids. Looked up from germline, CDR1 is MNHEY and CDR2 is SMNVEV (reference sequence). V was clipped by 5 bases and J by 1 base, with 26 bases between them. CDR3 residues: CASSPRADRRFSRNTEAFF. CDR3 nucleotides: TGTGCCAGCAGTCCCAGGGCTGACAGGAGATTCTCAAGGAACACTGAAGCTTTCTTT.

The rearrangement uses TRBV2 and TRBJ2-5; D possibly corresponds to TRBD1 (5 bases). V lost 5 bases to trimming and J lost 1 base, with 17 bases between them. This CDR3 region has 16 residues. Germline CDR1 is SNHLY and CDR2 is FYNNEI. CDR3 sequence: CASSLTQGSFQETQYF. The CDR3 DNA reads TGTGCCAGCAGTTTAACTCAGGGATCCTTCCAAGAGACCCAGTACTTC.

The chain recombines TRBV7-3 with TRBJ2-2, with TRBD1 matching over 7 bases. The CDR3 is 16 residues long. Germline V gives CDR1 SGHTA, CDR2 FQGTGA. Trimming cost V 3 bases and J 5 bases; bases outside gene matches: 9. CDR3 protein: CASSLDGQVITGELFF. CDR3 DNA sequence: TGTGCCAGCAGCTTGGACGGACAGGTTATAACCGGGGAGCTGTTTTTT.

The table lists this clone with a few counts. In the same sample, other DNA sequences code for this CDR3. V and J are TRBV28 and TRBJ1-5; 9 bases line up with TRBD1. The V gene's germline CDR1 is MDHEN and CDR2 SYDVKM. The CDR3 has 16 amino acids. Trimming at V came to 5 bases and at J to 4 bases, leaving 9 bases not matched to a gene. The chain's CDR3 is CASSPSLGQGNQPQHF. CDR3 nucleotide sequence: TGTGCCAGCAGTCCCAGCCTGGGACAGGGAAATCAGCCCCAGCATTTT.

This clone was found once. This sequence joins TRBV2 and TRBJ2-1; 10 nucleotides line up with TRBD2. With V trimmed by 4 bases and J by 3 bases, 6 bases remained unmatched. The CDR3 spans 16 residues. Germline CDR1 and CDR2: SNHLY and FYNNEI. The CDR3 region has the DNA TGTGCCAGCAGTGGGCCTAGCGGGAGATTCTACAATGAGCAGTTCTTC. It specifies CASSGPSGRFYNEQFF.

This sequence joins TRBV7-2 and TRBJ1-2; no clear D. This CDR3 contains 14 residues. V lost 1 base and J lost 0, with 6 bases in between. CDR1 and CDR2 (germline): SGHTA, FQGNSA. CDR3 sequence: CASSLVRANYGYTF. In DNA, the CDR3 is TGTGCCAGCAGCTTAGTTCGAGCTAACTATGGCTACACCTTC.

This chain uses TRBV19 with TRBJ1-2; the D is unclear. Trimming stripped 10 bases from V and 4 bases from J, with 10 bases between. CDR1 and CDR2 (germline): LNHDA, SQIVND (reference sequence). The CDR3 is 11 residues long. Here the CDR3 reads CATSEGYGYTF. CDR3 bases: TGTGCCACCTCCGAGGGCTATGGCTACACCTTC.

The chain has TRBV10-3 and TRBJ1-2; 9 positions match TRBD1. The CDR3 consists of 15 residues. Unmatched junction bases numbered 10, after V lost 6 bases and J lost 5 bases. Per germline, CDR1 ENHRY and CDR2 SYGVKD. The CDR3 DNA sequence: TGTGCCATCAGGACACAGGGGGCGCTGGGGTATGGCTACACCTTC. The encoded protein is CAIRTQGALGYGYTF.

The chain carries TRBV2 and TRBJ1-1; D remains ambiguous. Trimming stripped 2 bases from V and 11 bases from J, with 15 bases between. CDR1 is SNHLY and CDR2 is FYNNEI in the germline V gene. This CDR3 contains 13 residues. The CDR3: CASSESRMPVAFF. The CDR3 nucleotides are TGTGCCAGCAGTGAAAGTCGCATGCCGGTGGCTTTCTTT.

CDR3 DNA sequence: TGTGCCAGCAGTAGAGTTTACAATGAGCAGTTCTTC. It specifies CASSRVYNEQFF. The chain has TRBV27 and TRBJ2-1; D unclear. CDR1 MNHEY and CDR2 SMNVEV come from the germline V gene (reference sequence). V lost 5 bases and J 4 bases, leaving 6 bases between the germline ends. The CDR3 covers 12 residues.

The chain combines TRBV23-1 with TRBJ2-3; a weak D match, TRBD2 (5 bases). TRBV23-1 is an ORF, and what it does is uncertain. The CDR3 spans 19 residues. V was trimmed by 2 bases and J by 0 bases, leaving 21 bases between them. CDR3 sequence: CASSQVIRLAPPSTDTQYF. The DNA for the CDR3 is TGCGCCAGCAGTCAAGTTATACGCCTAGCCCCTCCTAGCACAGATACGCAGTATTTT.

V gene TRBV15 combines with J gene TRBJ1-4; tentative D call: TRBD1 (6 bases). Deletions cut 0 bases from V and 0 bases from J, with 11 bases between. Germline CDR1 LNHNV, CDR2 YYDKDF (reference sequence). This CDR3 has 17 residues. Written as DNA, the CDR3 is TGTGCCACCAGCAGAGATAAGGGGGTTACAACTAATGAAAAACTGTTTTTT. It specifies CATSRDKGVTTNEKLFF.

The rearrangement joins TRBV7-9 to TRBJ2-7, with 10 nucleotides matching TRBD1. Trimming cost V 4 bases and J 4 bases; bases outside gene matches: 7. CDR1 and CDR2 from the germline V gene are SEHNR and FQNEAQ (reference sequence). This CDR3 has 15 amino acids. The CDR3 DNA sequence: TGTGCCAGCAGCTCAGCGGACAGGGGGGGATACGAGCAGTACTTC. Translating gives CASSSADRGGYEQYF.

The CDR3 DNA reads TGTGCCTGGAGGTACAGGGGGAATGAAAAACTGTTTTTT. As protein: CAWRYRGNEKLFF. The chain joins TRBV30 to TRBJ1-4; 8 positions agree with TRBD1. This CDR3 is 13 amino acids long. With V trimmed by 3 bases and J by 5 bases, 2 bases remained unmatched. The germline V gene has CDR1 GTSNPN and CDR2 SVGIG (reference sequence).

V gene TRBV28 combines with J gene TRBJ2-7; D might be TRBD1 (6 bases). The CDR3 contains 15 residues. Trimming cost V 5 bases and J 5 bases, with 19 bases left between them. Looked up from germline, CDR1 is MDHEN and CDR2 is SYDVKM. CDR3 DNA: TGTGCCAGCAGTGACAGTTGGGACAATACCAACGAGCAGTACTTC. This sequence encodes CASSDSWDNTNEQYF.

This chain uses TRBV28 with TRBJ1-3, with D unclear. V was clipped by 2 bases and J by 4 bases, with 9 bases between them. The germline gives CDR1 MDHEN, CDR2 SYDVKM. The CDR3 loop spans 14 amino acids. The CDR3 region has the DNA TGTGCCAGCAGTTTAGGAGGGAGGGGAAACACCATATATTTT. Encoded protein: CASSLGGRGNTIYF.

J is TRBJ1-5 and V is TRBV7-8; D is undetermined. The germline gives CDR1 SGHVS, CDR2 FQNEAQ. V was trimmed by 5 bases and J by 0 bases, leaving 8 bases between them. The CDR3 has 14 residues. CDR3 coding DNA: TGTGCCAGCAGCACACAATTTAGCAATCAGCCCCAGCATTTT. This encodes CASSTQFSNQPQHF.